This passage covers 17 T cell receptor beta chains from one sample sequenced in a study of blood T cell repertoires in COVID-19. Data came from immunoSEQ multiplex PCR; TCRdb stores just in-frame clones and leaves some out. The sample records some 330,000 clones, around 86% being singletons. Sequenced input: PBMCs or T cells enriched from blood (not recorded which). These receptors all stem from a woman in her forties or fifties who had recovered from COVID-19.

The chain recombines TRBV3-1 (or the pseudogene TRBV3-2) with TRBJ1-4; no clear D gene. This CDR3 has 14 amino acids. Germline values: CDR1 LGHDT, CDR2 YNNKEL (reference sequence). V was cut by 3 bases and J by 8 bases, with 13 bases left in between. The CDR3 is CASSHGPGREKLFF. For the CDR3, the DNA is TGTGCCAGCAGCCATGGGCCGGGGAGGGAAAAACTGTTTTTT.

The V gene is TRBV5-1, the J gene TRBJ1-3; the D gene is possibly TRBD1 (6 bases). Germline V lookup: CDR1 SGHRS, CDR2 YFSETQ. The CDR3 runs to 16 residues. V dropped 1 base and J dropped 2 bases, with 13 bases sitting between them. CDR3: CASSLQQGAAGNTIYF. The DNA for the CDR3 is TGCGCCAGCAGCTTGCAACAGGGAGCGGCTGGAAACACCATATATTTT.

The chain carries TRBV7-2 and TRBJ2-5; 10 positions agree with TRBD1. The CDR3 runs 18 residues. V lost 5 bases and J lost 5; bases outside the gene matches: 17. Germline lookup yields CDR1 SGHTA and CDR2 FQGNSA. The CDR3 DNA sequence: TGTGCCAGCAGCCAGAGGGGAATTCCGGGACAGGGGTTGGAGACCCAGTACTTC. Protein product: CASSQRGIPGQGLETQYF. Drawing the rest from reference TRBV7-2 and TRBJ2-5, the complete variable domain is GAGVSQSPSNKVTEKGKDVELRCDPISGHTALYWYRQSLGQGLEFLIYFQGNSAPDKSGLPSDRFSAERTGGSVSTLTIQRTQQEDSAVYLCASSQRGIPGQGLETQYFGPGTRLLVL.

The J gene is TRBJ1-3, the V gene TRBV12-3 or TRBV12-4, with no clear D. This CDR3 is built from 13 residues. V lost 5 bases and J lost 3, with 8 bases in between. CDR3 nucleotide sequence: TGTGCCAGCAGTCGCTCGGGTGGAAACACCATATATTTT. This gives the protein CASSRSGGNTIYF.

The chain recombines TRBV5-1 with TRBJ2-2, with a weak D call TRBD1 (5 bases). Germline V gene lookup returns CDR1 SGHRS and CDR2 YFSETQ. Trimming stripped 3 bases from V and 1 base from J, with 7 bases between. This CDR3 comprises 14 residues. The CDR3 coding sequence is TGCGCCAGCAGCTCGACAGAGAACACCGGGGAGCTGTTTTTT. Translating gives CASSSTENTGELFF.

This clone was found once. Other DNA sequences of this sample code for an identical CDR3. The V call is TRBV7-2, the J call TRBJ1-5; unclear D gene. V was trimmed by 1 base and J by 7 bases, leaving 11 bases between them. CDR1 is SGHTA and CDR2 is FQGNSA in the germline V gene. The CDR3 covers 14 residues. This chain's CDR3 is CASSLERGGQPQHF. The CDR3 DNA is TGTGCCAGCAGCTTAGAACGGGGAGGACAGCCCCAGCATTTT.

This rearrangement joins TRBV7-3 to TRBJ2-2; no clear D gene. The V end lost 3 bases, the J end lost 2 bases, and 13 bases lay between the germline ends. Germline V CDR1 and CDR2: SGHTA, FQGTGA. CDR3 length equals 16 residues. CDR3 DNA sequence: TGTGCCAGCAGCTTTGACGCGGCAAGAAACACCGGGGAGCTGTTTTTT. Translation: CASSFDAARNTGELFF.

Turning to this clone: At one end, the junction sequence differs from germline, possibly due to a read error. J is TRBJ2-5 and V is TRBV7-9; 10 positions agree with TRBD1. Germline loops: CDR1 SEHNR, CDR2 FQNEAQ (reference sequence). The CDR3 has 15 residues. Written as DNA, the CDR3 is TGTGCCAGCAGCCTGTGGACAGGGGGTGAAGAGGCCCAGTACTTC. Translated, it gives CASSLWTGGEEAQYF.

The gene calls are TRBV30 and TRBJ1-2; tentative D call: TRBD1 (5 bases). Germline CDR1 GTSNPN, CDR2 SVGIG (reference sequence). Deletions cut 4 bases from V and 0 bases from J, with 12 bases between. This CDR3 is 14 amino acids long. In nucleotides, the CDR3 is TGTGCCTGGATCCCCGCGGGGCCTAACTATGGCTACACCTTC. Its protein product is CAWIPAGPNYGYTF. The full variable domain, in which reference TRBV30 and TRBJ1-2 provide the parts outside the CDR3, is SQTIHQWPATLVQPVGSPLSLECTVEGTSNPNLYWYRQAAGRGLQLLFYSVGIGQISSEVPQNLSASRPQDRQFILSSKKLLLSDSGFYLCAWIPAGPNYGYTFGSGTRLTVV.

The rearrangement uses TRBV7-9 and TRBJ2-3; D is uncertain. The germline CDR1 and CDR2 sequences are SEHNR and FQNEAQ (reference sequence). The CDR3 is made up of 15 amino acids. Trimming took off 4 bases at V and 1 base at J, with 12 bases between the two ends. The CDR3: CASSSVESGTDTQYF. In DNA form, the CDR3 reads TGTGCCAGCAGCTCAGTAGAAAGCGGCACAGATACGCAGTATTTT.

The rearrangement joins TRBV5-4 to TRBJ2-1; 14 bases are a match to TRBD2. Germline V lookup: CDR1 SGHNT, CDR2 YYREEE (reference sequence). J gave up 8 bases and V 3 bases, and 4 bases lay outside the gene matches. CDR3 size: 15 residues. Written as DNA, the CDR3 is TGTGCCAGCAGCTGGGGACTAGCGGGGGTTGATGAGCAGTTCTTC. Residues: CASSWGLAGVDEQFF.

V usage is TRBV7-2 and J usage is TRBJ1-2; 11 bases match TRBD1. Germline assignment: CDR1 SGHTA and CDR2 FQGNSA. This CDR3 is 16 amino acids long. Unmatched junction bases numbered 10, after V lost 2 bases and J lost 8 bases. CDR3 DNA sequence: TGTGCCAGCAGCTTAACCCCGGCGGGACAGGGGGACGGCTACACCTTC. Its translation: CASSLTPAGQGDGYTF. Using reference TRBV7-2 and TRBJ1-2 for the parts outside the CDR3, the full variable domain is GAGVSQSPSNKVTEKGKDVELRCDPISGHTALYWYRQSLGQGLEFLIYFQGNSAPDKSGLPSDRFSAERTGGSVSTLTIQRTQQEDSAVYLCASSLTPAGQGDGYTFGSGTRLTVV.

This chain uses TRBV7-2 with TRBJ1-5; a possible D gene is TRBD1 (5 bases). The CDR3 sequence is 15 residues long. CDR1 and CDR2 (germline): SGHTA, FQGNSA. Deletions cut 4 bases from V and 3 bases from J, with 13 bases between. The chain's CDR3 is CASSSGVLDNQPQHF. DNA for the CDR3: TGTGCCAGCAGCTCGGGGGTTCTGGACAATCAGCCCCAGCATTTT. Full variable domain (missing parts from reference TRBV7-2 and TRBJ1-5): GAGVSQSPSNKVTEKGKDVELRCDPISGHTALYWYRQSLGQGLEFLIYFQGNSAPDKSGLPSDRFSAERTGGSVSTLTIQRTQQEDSAVYLCASSSGVLDNQPQHFGDGTRLSIL.

This chain connects TRBV9 to TRBJ1-3, with D maybe TRBD1 (5 bases). CDR1 and CDR2 (germline): SGDLS, YYNGEE. This CDR3 has 15 residues. The germline V and J ends were trimmed by 2 bases and 10 bases, with 19 bases remaining between them. CDR3 DNA: TGTGCCAGCAGCGTCTACGACAGTGCCCCTCAGACCATATATTTT. Translated: CASSVYDSAPQTIYF.

V is TRBV6-6 and J is TRBJ1-3, with D perhaps TRBD1 (6 bases). Germline V CDR1 and CDR2: MNHNY, SVGAGI (reference sequence). The CDR3 loop spans 13 amino acids. V was cut by 5 bases and J by 8 bases, with 13 bases left in between. CDR3 sequence reads: CASSNLEGDTIYF. The CDR3 region has the DNA TGTGCCAGCAGTAACCTTGAGGGGGACACCATATATTTT.

The J gene is TRBJ2-1, the V gene TRBV7-2; 11 nucleotides line up with TRBD2. Per germline, CDR1 SGHTA and CDR2 FQGNSA. The J segment lost 2 bases and the V segment lost 3 bases, leaving 9 bases of the junction unmatched. The length of the CDR3 is 18 residues. The CDR3 bases are TGTGCCAGCAGCTTCGCCCAACTAGCGGGAGTGGCCTACAATGAGCAGTTCTTC. The encoded protein is CASSFAQLAGVAYNEQFF.

The chain links TRBV6-6 to TRBJ2-7, with 10 positions matching TRBD2. This CDR3 contains 15 residues. V dropped 6 bases and J dropped 2; count of bases not matched to a gene: 7. Germline values: CDR1 MNHNY, CDR2 SVGAGI (reference sequence). Here the CDR3 DNA reads TGTGCCAGCAGGCGCGAGCGGGAGGGAGCCTACGAGCAGTACTTC. The encoded protein is CASRREREGAYEQYF.